This T cell receptor beta chain was documented in a study of blood T cells in healthy people across ages. Study-wide points: When one million T cells were used, diversity estimates were thought to be underestimates. Shifts in expanded clonotypes may have been confounded by donor CMV status, which was unknown.

This CDR3 region has 15 residues. V shed 4 bases and J shed 2 bases, with 13 bases lying between them. Germline CDR1 and CDR2: ENHRY and SYGVKD. Together with a sample-barcoded 5' primer, a J-beta primer mix was included in a second PCR lasting 7 to 11 cycles. Every molecule of cDNA carried a tag from a template-switch adaptor with 12 random nucleotides. MiXCR was run by TCRdb on the 5' RACE reads, yielding one entry per CDR3 protein. Here the sample spans fewer than 1,000,000 distinct CDR3 sequences, about 47% being singletons. PBMCs were isolated at a quantity of at least 7 million per sample. This clonotype was observed a few times. Its antigen is currently unknown.

The sequencing sample was made of blood. The genes are TRBV10-3 and TRBJ2-3; D remains ambiguous. The sequence was collected from a man of 80 years or more in good health. The CDR3 nucleotides are TGTGCCATCAGTGGGGCAGAGCAGACCACAGATACGCAGTATTTT. This codes for CAISGAEQTTDTQYF.